The rows below give T cell receptor beta chains drawn from one sample of a study of CD8 T cells in ankylosing spondylitis. Via MiXCR, TCRdb re-called the 5' RACE reads, giving one row per CDR3 protein. The sample consists of about 100,000 distinct CDR3 sequences, nearly 25% of them appearing once. Material: synovial fluid, either unsorted or a sorted T cell fraction (not recorded which). These receptor sequences come from a male donor with ankylosing spondylitis. The CDR3 runs from the conserved cysteine through the conserved F or W. The D gene is left open where the match is weak. Clone size is stated in some rows and not others, as once, few, many or a class when expanded.

TRBJ1-2,.,TRBV3-1,few,CASSQEFGDYTF,TGTGCCAGCAGCCAAGAGTTCGGGGACTACACCTTC
TRBJ2-6,TRBD1,TRBV29-1,.,CSFGQGSPSGANVLTF,TGCAGCTTCGGACAGGGAAGCCCCTCTGGGGCCAACGTCCTGACTTTC
TRBJ1-6,.,TRBV20-1,.,CSAIMGSSPLHF,TGCAGTGCGATAATGGGGTCTTCACCCCTCCACTTT
TRBJ2-1,.,TRBV12-3/TRBV12-4,.,CASSLADRAWGEQFF,TGTGCCAGCAGTTTAGCGGACCGCGCCTGGGGTGAGCAGTTCTTC
TRBJ2-2,TRBD2,TRBV20-1,.,CSARGGRAQAEELFF,TGCAGTGCTAGAGGCGGGAGGGCCCAAGCCGAGGAGCTGTTTTTT
TRBJ2-1,TRBD1,TRBV7-9,.,CASSQGGQGPYNEQFF,TGTGCCAGCAGCCAAGGGGGCCAGGGGCCCTACAATGAGCAGTTCTTC
TRBJ1-6,TRBD1,TRBV18,.,CASSFRDRASPLHF,TGTGCCAGCTCATTCCGGGACAGGGCTTCACCCCTCCACTTT
TRBJ2-1,TRBD2,TRBV27,.,CASSPRLAENNEQFF,TGTGCCAGCAGTCCCCGACTAGCAGAAAACAATGAGCAGTTCTTC
TRBJ1-2,.,TRBV20-1,.,CSVRAEKYGYTF,TGCAGTGTCCGCGCAGAGAAGTATGGCTACACCTTC
TRBJ2-1,TRBD2,TRBV4-1,few,CASSQDPGLAGGGNEQFF,TGCGCCAGCAGCCAAGATCCCGGGCTAGCGGGAGGGGGGAATGAGCAGTTCTTC
TRBJ1-4,.,TRBV14,.,CASSHRPNEKLFF,TGTGCCAGCAGCCATCGTCCCAATGAAAAACTGTTTTTT
TRBJ2-5,TRBD1,TRBV20-1,.,CSARKTGSETQYF,TGCAGTGCTAGAAAGACAGGGTCAGAGACCCAGTACTTC
TRBJ2-1,TRBD1,TRBV2,.,CASSEGTGGYNEQFF,TGTGCCAGCAGTGAAGGGACAGGGGGTTACAATGAGCAGTTCTTC
TRBJ2-1,TRBD1,TRBV27,few,CASTLGTGVNEQFF,TGTGCCAGCACTCTCGGGACAGGGGTGAATGAGCAGTTCTTC
TRBJ1-6,.,TRBV12-3/TRBV12-4,few,CASSLQQGGSPLHF,TGTGCCAGCAGTTTGCAGCAGGGAGGATCACCCCTCCACTTT
TRBJ1-1,.,TRBV29-1,few,CSVGSTNTEAFF,TGCAGCGTTGGTTCGACGAACACTGAAGCTTTCTTT
TRBJ1-1,.,TRBV6-6,many,CASRRLNTEAFF,TGTGCCAGCAGGAGATTGAACACTGAAGCTTTCTTT
TRBJ2-5,.,TRBV15,many,CATSREEGRTQYF,TGTGCCACCAGCAGAGAAGAGGGGAGGACCCAGTACTTC
TRBJ2-5,.,TRBV20-1,many,CSATSSEGETQYF,TGCAGTGCCACCAGTTCGGAGGGAGAGACCCAGTACTTC
TRBJ2-5,TRBD2,TRBV5-1,few,CASSYGTIQETQYF,TGCGCCAGCAGCTACGGGACTATACAAGAGACCCAGTACTTC
TRBJ2-7,.,TRBV11-2,.,CASSLDLLSHEQYF,TGTGCCAGCAGCTTAGACCTCCTTTCCCACGAGCAGTACTTC
TRBJ2-7,TRBD1,TRBV30,.,CAWSVGGTGTYEQYF,TGTGCCTGGAGTGTAGGCGGGACAGGGACCTACGAGCAGTACTTC
TRBJ1-5,.,TRBV7-6,.,CASSLALGVRQPQHF,TGTGCCAGCAGCTTAGCGTTAGGGGTTCGTCAGCCCCAGCATTTT
TRBJ2-7,.,TRBV5-1,once,CASSTPGGDYEQYF,TGCGCCAGCAGCACCCCTGGGGGCGACTACGAGCAGTACTTC
TRBJ2-1,TRBD1,TRBV24-1,many,CATSDSGTGLPNEQFF,TGTGCCACCAGTGACTCCGGGACAGGACTTCCCAATGAGCAGTTCTTC
TRBJ1-3,.,TRBV7-2,.,CASSLSYSGNTIYF,TGTGCCAGCAGCTTGAGTTACTCTGGAAACACCATATATTTT
TRBJ1-5,.,TRBV27,few,CASSSTTGQPQHF,TGTGCCAGCAGTTCCACCACTGGGCAGCCCCAGCATTTT
TRBJ2-5,.,TRBV29-1,once,CSATGTVDQETQYF,TGCAGCGCTACGGGGACCGTGGACCAAGAGACCCAGTACTTC
TRBJ2-3,TRBD2,TRBV4-2,few,CASSPGLAGWEDTQYF,TGTGCCAGCAGCCCCGGACTAGCGGGATGGGAAGATACGCAGTATTTT
TRBJ2-3,.,TRBV27,many,CASSAWGIGTDTQYF,TGTGCCAGCAGTGCATGGGGGATAGGCACAGATACGCAGTATTTT
TRBJ2-1,.,TRBV11-2,.,CASSSPGGSYRSYNEQFF,TGTGCCAGCAGCTCCCCCGGGGGAAGCTATCGCTCCTACAATGAGCAGTTCTTC
TRBJ1-4,.,TRBV5-6,few,CASSIRDEKLFF,TGTGCCAGCAGCATCAGGGACGAAAAACTGTTTTTT
TRBJ2-3,.,TRBV2,many,CASSAGTDTQYF,TGTGCCAGCAGTGCTGGCACAGATACGCAGTATTTT
TRBJ1-6,.,TRBV28,.,CASSLGPGNGSPLHF,TGTGCCAGCAGTTTGGGACCGGGAAATGGATCACCCCTCCACTTT
TRBJ2-7,.,TRBV12-3/TRBV12-4,.,CASSLYGGGIPYEQYF,TGTGCCAGCAGTTTGTACGGGGGCGGAATACCCTACGAGCAGTACTTC
TRBJ1-1,TRBD1,TRBV20-1,.,CSARDTGGETEAFF,TGCAGTGCTAGAGATACAGGGGGGGAGACTGAAGCTTTCTTT
TRBJ2-7,.,TRBV15,few,CATSRGSSYEQYF,TGTGCCACCAGCAGGGGCTCCTCCTACGAGCAGTACTTC
TRBJ1-4,.,TRBV7-9,many,CASSLLGGGGKLFF,TGTGCCAGCAGCTTATTGGGCGGTGGTGGAAAACTGTTTTTT
TRBJ1-6,.,TRBV10-2,few,CASSESGGPHNSPLHF,TGCGCCAGCAGTGAGTCAGGAGGACCCCATAATTCACCCCTCCACTTT
TRBJ2-1,TRBD1,TRBV20-1,.,CSAQPLDRGYNEQFF,TGCAGTGCCCAGCCGCTAGACAGGGGCTACAATGAGCAGTTCTTC
TRBJ2-2,.,TRBV24-1,.,CATSPRTDTGELFF,TGTGCCACCAGCCCAAGGACAGACACCGGGGAGCTGTTTTTT